A single sample gave rise to the 7 T cell receptor beta chains below, sequenced in a study of T cells after somatic rescue of genetic block. The assay was immunoSEQ multiplex PCR, and TCRdb's table has in-frame clones only and misses some. The sample lists 65,000 to 70,000 clones; around 92% were seen once. Source material: peripheral blood mononuclear cells (PBMCs). All receptors derive from a man aged 35-49 years.

CDR3: CATGQVDGTNEKLFF. As DNA, the CDR3 is TGTGCCACCGGACAGGTCGATGGGACTAATGAAAAACTGTTTTTT. This chain connects TRBV10-3 to TRBJ1-4, with 7 bases identical to TRBD1. Losses at the gene ends were 10 bases for V and 2 bases for J; bases not matched to a gene: 10. CDR1 is ENHRY, CDR2 SYGVKD, per germline. The CDR3 sequence is 15 residues long.

J is TRBJ1-1 and V is TRBV28; 7 bases are shared with TRBD1. From germline, CDR1 is MDHEN and CDR2 SYDVKM. The CDR3 is made up of 11 amino acids. Germline trimming cut 5 bases from V and 10 bases from J; bases unmatched to any gene: 4. For the CDR3, the DNA is TGTGCCAGCAGTCCGGACAGGCGAGCTTTCTTT. Residues: CASSPDRRAFF.

This chain joins TRBV19 and TRBJ2-2; unclear D gene. This CDR3 is built from 13 residues. Germline CDR1 is LNHDA and CDR2 is SQIVND (reference sequence). With 4 bases removed from V and 9 bases from J, the gap between germline ends came to 12 bases. Here the CDR3 reads CASSRAEWWELFF. In nucleotides, the CDR3 is TGTGCCAGTAGTAGGGCGGAGTGGTGGGAGCTGTTTTTT.

The rearrangement joins TRBV19 to TRBJ1-1, with unresolved D. Trimming took off 2 bases at V and 1 base at J, with 8 bases between the two ends. In germline, CDR1 is LNHDA, CDR2 SQIVND (reference sequence). CDR3 length equals 14 residues. In nucleotides, the CDR3 is TGTGCCAGTAGTATATCTGAGGGGAACACTGAAGCTTTCTTT. Protein product: CASSISEGNTEAFF.

The V call is TRBV6-1, the J call TRBJ1-1; D unclear. Germline CDR1 MNHNS, CDR2 SASEGT. This CDR3 region has 14 residues. The V end was cut by 2 bases, the J end by 0 bases, with 7 bases between. The CDR3 region has the DNA TGTGCCAGCAGTGAAAGGCGGATGAACACTGAAGCTTTCTTT. Residues: CASSERRMNTEAFF.

The chain is built from TRBV11-2 and TRBJ2-7; 7 bases line up with TRBD2. The CDR3 extends over 12 amino acids. V was pared by 6 bases and J by 3 bases, with 2 bases of the junction left unmatched. The V gene's germline CDR1 is SGHAT and CDR2 FQNNGV. The CDR3 DNA follows: TGTGCCAGCAGGCGCGGGGGCTACGAGCAGTACTTC. Encoded protein: CASRRGGYEQYF.

CDR3 amino acids: CASSLQGFDEQYF. CDR3 nucleotide sequence: TGCGCCAGCAGCTTACAGGGGTTCGACGAGCAGTACTTC. The chain links TRBV5-1 to TRBJ2-7; 7 nucleotides align to TRBD1. The germline CDR1 and CDR2 sequences are SGHRS and YFSETQ. The CDR3 contains 13 residues. Trimming at V came to 2 bases and at J to 5 bases, leaving 4 bases not matched to a gene.